Presented here are 27 T cell receptor beta chains from one specimen sequenced in a study of blood T cell repertoires in COVID-19. Measured with immunoSEQ multiplex PCR; TCRdb has only the in-frame clones, and not every one. The sample contains approximately 270,000 clones, under 85% of which appear only once. The specimen sequenced was peripheral blood. These receptors were taken from a human donor with COVID-19, enrolled during active disease. The donor label of this sample is uncertain.

This chain links TRBV11-2 with TRBJ1-5; D gene uncertain. Germline-derived CDR1 and CDR2 are SGHAT and FQNNGV. Trimming left V 1 base short and J 3 bases short, with 10 bases between. This CDR3 has 15 amino acids. The DNA of the CDR3 is TGTGCCAGCAGCTTAGGGCGAGGAGACAATCAGCCCCAGCATTTT. It is translated as CASSLGRGDNQPQHF.

The chain links TRBV4-3 to TRBJ1-1, with 7 bases lining up with TRBD1. The CDR3 runs 15 residues. From germline, CDR1 is LGHNA and CDR2 YSLEER. J gave up 4 bases and V 3 bases, and 8 bases lay outside the gene matches. This chain's CDR3 is CASSQGLDRVTEAFF. CDR3 DNA: TGCGCCAGCAGCCAGGGACTCGACAGGGTCACTGAAGCTTTCTTT.

The chain is built from TRBV30 and TRBJ2-3; possibly TRBD1 for D (6 bases). The CDR3 length is 16 residues. Germline CDR1 GTSNPN, CDR2 SVGIG (reference sequence). Trimming cost V 3 bases and J 3 bases, with 19 bases left between them. The CDR3 sequence: CAWSPRGGYRTDTQYF. The DNA of the CDR3 is TGTGCCTGGAGCCCCAGGGGCGGTTATAGAACAGATACGCAGTATTTT.

This clone was found a few times. The CDR3 DNA reads as TGTGCCAGCAGTGAAGCGGTGGGACAGGGGGCTTACGAGCAGTACTTC. This encodes CASSEAVGQGAYEQYF. The chain uses TRBV6-1 and TRBJ2-7; TRBD1 matches 12 bases. The CDR3 runs to 16 residues. V lost 0 bases to trimming and J lost 4 bases; unmatched junction nucleotides: 4. Germline-derived CDR1 and CDR2 are MNHNS and SASEGT.

This chain links TRBV12-3 or TRBV12-4 with TRBJ1-2; 7 nucleotides align to TRBD1. The junction had 5 bases not matched to a gene; V was cut back by 7 bases and J by 6 bases. The CDR3 length is 12 residues. The CDR3 region is CASMGTAHGYTF. CDR3 nucleotides: TGTGCCAGCATGGGGACAGCGCATGGCTACACCTTC.

The genes are TRBV30 and TRBJ2-3; D is perhaps TRBD1 (5 bases). Trimming pared 1 base from V and 1 base from J, leaving 9 bases between. Germline V lookup: CDR1 GTSNPN, CDR2 SVGIG (reference sequence). The CDR3 runs 14 residues. The CDR3 DNA reads as TGTGCCTGGAGTGCAGGGTCTGGCACAGATACGCAGTATTTT. This codes for CAWSAGSGTDTQYF.

This chain uses TRBV27 with TRBJ2-5; 10 bases are a match to TRBD1. The ends lost 4 bases at V and 14 bases at J; junction bases unmatched: 13. CDR1 and CDR2 from the germline V gene are MNHEY and SMNVEV (reference sequence). The CDR3 covers 14 residues. The CDR3, as DNA: TGTGCCAGCAGTTCCTACCGACAGGGGGCCCGGGCCTACTTC. This codes for CASSSYRQGARAYF.

Regarding this clone: One end of the junction is discordant with germline, which a read error may explain. The rearrangement uses TRBV7-7 and TRBJ2-1; 8 nucleotides align to TRBD2. Germline V gives CDR1 SSHAT, CDR2 FNYEAQ (reference sequence). This CDR3 has 16 residues. CDR3 residues: CASSLVNGRAHNEQFF. DNA for the CDR3: TGTGCTAGCAGCTTAGTTAACGGGAGGGCCCACAATGAGCAGTTCTTC.

The V gene is TRBV28, the J gene TRBJ2-7; TRBD1 might be the D (7 bases). The CDR3 covers 16 residues. The germline gives CDR1 MDHEN, CDR2 SYDVKM. V was shortened by 4 bases and J by 3 bases, with 19 bases between the two germline ends. As DNA, the CDR3 is TGTGCCAGCAGTTACCCTCAGGGGGGAAGATTCTACGAGCAGTACTTC. It encodes CASSYPQGGRFYEQYF.

The CDR3 sequence: CASSLSSAIEGYEQYF. Written as DNA, the CDR3 is TGTGCCAGCAGTTTATCCTCTGCTATCGAGGGCTACGAGCAGTACTTC. The chain recombines TRBV27 with TRBJ2-7; tentative D call: TRBD2 (5 bases). V lost 0 bases and J 3 bases, leaving 15 bases between the germline ends. Germline V CDR1 and CDR2: MNHEY, SMNVEV (reference sequence). This CDR3 is 16 amino acids long.

The chain links TRBV7-3 to TRBJ2-3; 8 nucleotides line up with TRBD1. CDR3 length: 17 amino acids. Germline V gene lookup returns CDR1 SGHTA and CDR2 FQGTGA. Losses at the gene ends were 1 base for V and 6 bases for J; bases not matched to a gene: 12. The DNA for the CDR3 is TGTGCCAGCAGCTTAAAAGCCTGGACAGGGCCGGGGGATACGCAGTATTTT. It yields the protein CASSLKAWTGPGDTQYF.

The chain joins TRBV4-2 to TRBJ1-1; TRBD1 agrees at 10 bases. This CDR3 has 17 amino acids. Germline trimming cut 5 bases from V and 3 bases from J; bases unmatched to any gene: 12. Germline assignment: CDR1 LGHNA and CDR2 YNFKEQ. The CDR3 spells CASSGRQGAIPYTEAFF. The DNA of the CDR3 is TGTGCCAGCAGCGGACGACAGGGGGCGATACCCTACACTGAAGCTTTCTTT.

The J gene is TRBJ2-7, the V gene TRBV15; 12 bases are a match to TRBD2. The J segment lost 4 bases and the V segment lost 0 bases, leaving 1 base of the junction unmatched. The germline V gene encodes CDR1 LNHNV and CDR2 YYDKDF (reference sequence). The CDR3 covers 15 residues. The CDR3 loop reads CATSRETSGRYEQYF. The CDR3 nucleotides read TGTGCCACCAGCAGAGAAACTAGCGGGAGGTACGAGCAGTACTTC.

This clone appeared once. This rearrangement joins TRBV7-2 to TRBJ2-1; a possible D gene is TRBD2 (5 bases). CDR3 length equals 13 residues. V was shortened by 0 bases and J by 7 bases, with 7 bases between the two germline ends. CDR1 is SGHTA, CDR2 FQGNSA, per germline. The chain's CDR3 is CASSLAGANEQFF. CDR3 DNA: TGTGCCAGCAGCTTAGCGGGAGCGAATGAGCAGTTCTTC.

The chain combines TRBV29-1 with TRBJ1-1; maybe TRBD1 (5 bases). The germline gives CDR1 SQVTM, CDR2 ANQGSEA. The CDR3 runs 13 residues. With 7 bases removed from V and 1 base from J, the gap between germline ends came to 13 bases. CDR3 amino acids: CSAEGVANTEAFF. DNA of the CDR3: TGCAGCGCCGAAGGGGTGGCGAACACTGAAGCTTTCTTT. The whole variable domain, remainder taken from reference TRBV29-1 and TRBJ1-1, is SAVISQKPSRDICQRGTSLTIQCQVDSQVTMMFWYRQQPGQSLTLIATANQGSEATYESGFVIDKFPISRPNLTFSTLTVSNMSPEDSSIYLCSAEGVANTEAFFGQGTRLTVV.

The rearrangement joins TRBV5-1 to TRBJ1-2; 7 nucleotides align to TRBD1. This CDR3 is 15 amino acids long. Germline V gives CDR1 SGHRS, CDR2 YFSETQ. The junction had 5 bases not matched to a gene; V was cut back by 3 bases and J by 0 bases. The CDR3: CASSSGQQANYGYTF. CDR3 DNA sequence: TGCGCCAGCAGCTCGGGACAGCAAGCTAACTATGGCTACACCTTC. The complete variable domain, with remaining parts taken from reference TRBV5-1 and TRBJ1-2, reads KAGVTQTPRYLIKTRGQQVTLSCSPISGHRSVSWYQQTPGQGLQFLFEYFSETQRNKGNFPGRFSGRQFSNSRSEMNVSTLELGDSALYLCASSSGQQANYGYTFGSGTRLTVV.

This sequence joins TRBV6-2 or TRBV6-3 and TRBJ2-1; 7 positions match TRBD2. The V segment lost 1 base and the J segment 2 bases; nucleotides outside the gene matches: 8. Looked up from germline, CDR1 is MNHEY and CDR2 is SVGEGT. The CDR3 is made up of 17 amino acids. CDR3 amino acids: CASSYLGGSTAYNEQFF. The CDR3 region has the DNA TGTGCCAGCAGTTACTTGGGCGGGAGCACCGCCTACAATGAGCAGTTCTTC.

The chain couples TRBV9 to TRBJ1-3; 7 nucleotides line up with TRBD1. V shed 1 base, J shed 4 bases, and the junction held 5 bases outside the gene matches. CDR3 length: 15 residues. Germline V gene sequence: CDR1 SGDLS, CDR2 YYNGEE. As DNA, the CDR3 is TGTGCCAGCAGCGTATCGACAGGGAGGGGAAACACCATATATTTT. It encodes CASSVSTGRGNTIYF.

The V call is TRBV30, the J call TRBJ1-2; D is perhaps TRBD1 (6 bases). CDR3 length: 13 residues. Germline loops: CDR1 GTSNPN, CDR2 SVGIG (reference sequence). Trimming shortened V by 5 bases and J by 8 bases, and 18 bases separated the two germline ends. The CDR3 coding sequence is TGTGCCTGGGGGGGACATGGGGCTATCGGCTACACCTTC. Translation: CAWGGHGAIGYTF.

The V gene is TRBV28, the J gene TRBJ2-1, with 9 bases aligning to TRBD2. V shed 6 bases and J 12 bases; nucleotides not matched to a gene: 15. The germline gives CDR1 MDHEN, CDR2 SYDVKM. CDR3 length equals 15 residues. The CDR3 protein is CASRPSGLAGPRQFF. The CDR3 DNA reads TGTGCCAGCAGACCAAGCGGCCTAGCGGGACCTCGGCAGTTCTTC. The whole variable domain, remainder taken from reference TRBV28 and TRBJ2-1, is DVKVTQSSRYLVKRTGEKVFLECVQDMDHENMFWYRQDPGLGLRLIYFSYDVKMKEKGDIPEGYSVSREKKERFSLILESASTNQTSMYLCASRPSGLAGPRQFFGPGTRLTVL.

V gene TRBV28 combines with J gene TRBJ2-3; D is ambiguous. Per germline, CDR1 MDHEN and CDR2 SYDVKM. This CDR3 is 14 amino acids long. V lost 9 bases and J lost 2, with 15 bases in between. The CDR3 DNA follows: TGTGCCAGTCGCCGCTCAGGCCCCACAGATACGCAGTATTTT. Its translation: CASRRSGPTDTQYF.

The chain's CDR3 is CASSLMGGEKLFF. The CDR3 DNA reads as TGTGCCAGCAGTCTTATGGGGGGTGAAAAACTGTTTTTT. The genes are TRBV27 and TRBJ1-4; TRBD1 is a possible D gene (5 bases). Germline CDR1 reads MNHEY; CDR2 reads SMNVEV (reference sequence). V lost 5 bases and J lost 7, with 11 bases in between. This CDR3 spans 13 amino acids. Filled out from reference TRBV27 and TRBJ1-4, the complete variable domain reads EAQVTQNPRYLITVTGKKLTVTCSQNMNHEYMSWYRQDPGLGLRQIYYSMNVEVTDKGDVPEGYKVSRKEKRNFPLILESPSPNQTSLYFCASSLMGGEKLFFGSGTQLSVL.

The genes are TRBV6-5 and TRBJ2-7, with D maybe TRBD1 (5 bases). The CDR3 runs to 11 residues. Germline lookup yields CDR1 MNHEY and CDR2 SVGAGI. Trimming pared 6 bases from V and 2 bases from J, leaving 5 bases between. The CDR3: CASRQAYEQYF. Written as DNA, the CDR3 is TGTGCCAGCAGACAGGCCTACGAGCAGTACTTC.

The gene calls are TRBV6-5 and TRBJ1-2, with TRBD1 as a possible D gene (6 bases). CDR1 and CDR2 (germline): MNHEY, SVGAGI. Trimming stripped 6 bases from V and 3 bases from J, with 17 bases between. The CDR3 covers 15 residues. As DNA, the CDR3 is TGTGCCAGCAGCTCCGGGACACTAAGCCACTATGGCTACACCTTC. Translation: CASSSGTLSHYGYTF.

The chain links TRBV20-1 to TRBJ2-5; possibly TRBD2 for D (5 bases). The CDR3 is made up of 11 amino acids. From germline, CDR1 is DFQATT and CDR2 SNEGSKA (reference sequence). V was shortened by 1 base and J by 9 bases, with 9 bases between the two germline ends. The CDR3 nucleotides read TGCAGTGCTAGAGCCGGGCGGGCCCAGTACTTC. Protein sequence: CSARAGRAQYF.

J is TRBJ1-3 and V is TRBV5-6; D uncertain. Germline V CDR1 and CDR2: SGHDT, YYEEEE. The CDR3 extends over 15 amino acids. The V end was cut by 2 bases, the J end by 0 bases, with 9 bases between. The CDR3 DNA reads as TGTGCCAGCAGCTTCGGGTTGTACTCTGGAAACACCATATATTTT. Residues: CASSFGLYSGNTIYF.

The chain recombines TRBV27 with TRBJ1-1; D perhaps matches TRBD1 (5 bases). This CDR3 contains 19 residues. Germline CDR1 reads MNHEY; CDR2 reads SMNVEV (reference sequence). The V and J ends lost 8 bases and 0 bases respectively, with 28 bases between them. The CDR3 spells CASHFSAWGLQNLNTEAFF. The DNA for the CDR3 is TGTGCCAGCCATTTTTCGGCTTGGGGCCTACAGAACTTGAACACTGAAGCTTTCTTT.